Sequencing of this T cell receptor (beta chain) was carried out in a study of OX40 agonist ivuxolimab in advanced cancers. Measured with immunoSEQ multiplex PCR; TCRdb has only the in-frame clones, and not every one. The repertoire holds tens of thousands of clones, with roughly nine tenths as singletons. The CDR3 runs to 16 residues. The V gene's germline CDR1 is SGHDN and CDR2 FVKESK. V shed 5 bases, J shed 3 bases, and the junction held 7 bases outside the gene matches. V usage is TRBV14 and J usage is TRBJ2-6; 7 nucleotides align to TRBD1. The clonotype was recovered from an adult with an advanced solid tumor such as melanoma, head and neck, liver or kidney cancer. Sequencing was performed on CD4+ or CD8+ T cells sorted from blood, taken in a trial of the OX40 agonist ivuxolimab. In DNA form, the CDR3 reads TGTGCCAGCAGCTTTACCGGGACAGTTGGGGCCAACGTCCTGACTTTC. Encoded protein: CASSFTGTVGANVLTF.